This T cell receptor (beta chain) is drawn from a study of T-cell memory formation after mild COVID-19. Regarding the study as a whole: Some responding clones appeared in pre-infection memory, suggesting cross-reactive memory joined. While clones contracting from day 15 to 85 were balanced between CD4 and CD8, later expanders leaned CD4+.

In its sample, this clonotype was seen a few times. The antigen is unknown. TCRdb re-called the 5' RACE reads through MiXCR, storing one row per CDR3 protein. This sample carries 180,000 or so distinct CDR3 sequences, under 20% of them seen once, and the ten largest clones take more than 2%. V was cut by 3 bases and J by 7 bases, with 15 bases left in between. The CDR3 is made up of 15 amino acids. This clonotype was sampled from an adult woman who had mild COVID-19 (a few samples of this study predate the infection). Cell type and time point are not known. The chain employs TRBV12-3 or TRBV12-4 and TRBJ2-2; D perhaps matches TRBD1 (6 bases). Source material: PBMCs or a T cell subset sorted from them (not recorded which). The CDR3 DNA sequence: TGTGCCAGCAGTTTGGGTCAGGGGCTGGGCGGGGAGCTGTTTTTT. This sequence encodes CASSLGQGLGGELFF.